These T cell receptor beta chains were read from a single sample in a study of cytomegalovirus exposure and HLA in healthy donors. Libraries were prepared by immunoSEQ multiplex PCR; TCRdb keeps only in-frame clonotypes and omits some of them. The data show 120,000 to 150,000 clones, with around three quarters seen just once and roughly 1.8% held by the top ten. Sequencing input: PBMCs. The receptor source for this set is a woman aged 40 to 49 in good health and CMV-seronegative. Both conserved end residues are part of each CDR3. The D gene is left open where the match is weak. Only some rows state a clone size, as once, few, many or a class for expanded clones.

>TRBJ1-2|TRBV5-1|15|-|-
TGCGCCAGCAGCGCCCCAGGGGAGTCTTACTATGGCTACACCTTC
CASSAPGESYYGYTF
>TRBJ2-1|TRBV27|12|TRBD2|-
TGTGCCAGCAGCCCCAGCGGGAGTGAGCAGTTCTTC
CASSPSGSEQFF
>TRBJ1-4|TRBV10-3|14|-|few
TGTGCCATCAGTACGGATCCAGGCGGGGAAAAACTGTTTTTT
CAISTDPGGEKLFF
>TRBJ2-3|TRBV5-1|14|-|-
TGCGCCAGCAGCTTGGAGGACTCCACAGATACGCAGTATTTT
CASSLEDSTDTQYF
>TRBJ2-3|TRBV6-1|13|TRBD1|-
TGTGCCAGCCGACAGGGGGCATCGGATACGCAGTATTTT
CASRQGASDTQYF
>TRBJ1-2|TRBV9|17|-|-
TGTGCCAGCAGCGCCATCGGGGGGCAGGGGATCGGTTATGGCTACACCTTC
CASSAIGGQGIGYGYTF
>TRBJ1-1|TRBV27|13|-|-
TGTGCCAGCAGTTTTAACTTCGGCACTGAAGCTTTCTTT
CASSFNFGTEAFF
>TRBJ1-3|TRBV1|15|-|once
TGCACCAGCTCTTACAGGGAAAGCTCTGGAAACACCATATATTTT
CTSSYRESSGNTIYF
>TRBJ2-5|TRBV29-1|16|-|-
TGCAGCGTTGAAGTGGGATCGGGGAGCTGGCAAGAGACCCAGTACTTC
CSVEVGSGSWQETQYF
>TRBJ2-3|TRBV11-2|16|TRBD2|-
TGTGCCAGCAGCTTCTTGGCTAGCGGGAGCACAGATACGCAGTATTTT
CASSFLASGSTDTQYF
>TRBJ1-2|TRBV7-9|12|TRBD1|-
TGTGCCAGCAGCCGAACAGGGGATGGCTACACCTTC
CASSRTGDGYTF
>TRBJ1-1|TRBV5-1|14|-|-
TGCGCCAGCAGCCTTTTGGGGAGGAACACTGAAGCTTTCTTT
CASSLLGRNTEAFF
>TRBJ2-7|TRBV28|15|-|-
TGTGCCAGCAGTTTACGTGTCACTGGCTCCTACGAGCAGTACTTC
CASSLRVTGSYEQYF
>TRBJ2-5|TRBV5-1|14|-|-
TGCGCCAGCAGCGGGGGCAAGGGAGTAGAGACCCAGTACTTC
CASSGGKGVETQYF
>TRBJ2-5|TRBV6-5|15|-|-
TGTGCCAGCAGAAAGCCCGGGACAAGGCAAGAGACCCAGTACTTC
CASRKPGTRQETQYF
>TRBJ1-2|TRBV25-1|16|TRBD1|-
TGTGCCAGCACCGATTCCGGGACAGGGGGCGCTTATGGCTACACCTTC
CASTDSGTGGAYGYTF
>TRBJ2-6|TRBV28|17|TRBD1|-
TGTGCCAGCAGTAGGGGGACAGGGGGCTCTGGGGCCAACGTCCTGACTTTC
CASSRGTGGSGANVLTF
>TRBJ2-7|TRBV5-6|14|TRBD1|-
TGTGCCAGCAGCGTACAGGGGGCCCCTGGCGAGCAGTACTTC
CASSVQGAPGEQYF
>TRBJ1-4|TRBV5-6|15|-|few
TGTGCCAGCAGCTTCGCCGGAGGTTTGGAGGAAAAACTGTTTTTT
CASSFAGGLEEKLFF
>TRBJ2-7|TRBV14|9|-|-
TGTGCCAGCAGCCAAGCGTCGTGCTTC
CASSQASCF
>TRBJ1-1|TRBV6-9|17|-|-
TGTGCCAGCAGTTATTCCCACCACCTGGAGACGAACACTGAAGCTTTCTTT
CASSYSHHLETNTEAFF
>TRBJ2-6|TRBV7-9|18|-|-
TGTTCCAGCAGCTTAGTTGCCCACGAGAGATCTGGGGCCAACGTCCTGACTTTC
CSSSLVAHERSGANVLTF
>TRBJ1-2|TRBV25-1|15|TRBD1|-
TGTGCCAGCAGTGAATCGGACAGGGTTAACTATGGCTACACCTTC
CASSESDRVNYGYTF
>TRBJ2-3|TRBV4-1|16|TRBD2|-
TGCGCCAGCAGCCGATTAGCGGGAGGAGCCACAGATACGCAGTATTTT
CASSRLAGGATDTQYF
>TRBJ2-7|TRBV9|13|TRBD1|-
TGTGCCAGCAGCCCCGGGACAGGCTACGAGCAGTACTTC
CASSPGTGYEQYF
>TRBJ1-2|TRBV27|18|-|-
TGTGCCAGCAGTTATATGGGGGCCAGGGGTCCTTATAACTATGGCTACACCTTC
CASSYMGARGPYNYGYTF
>TRBJ2-7|TRBV25-1|14|TRBD1|-
TGTGCCAGCAGAAGGACAGGGGCAGAGTACGAGCAGTACTTC
CASRRTGAEYEQYF
>TRBJ2-7|TRBV6-1|15|TRBD2|-
TGTGCCAGCAGTGGTAGCGGGAGGGCCACATACGAGCAGTACTTC
CASSGSGRATYEQYF
>TRBJ1-5|TRBV28|17|-|-
TGTGCCACCGCCGGGGGAAGAGCGGATTCGAGCAATCAGCCCCAGCATTTT
CATAGGRADSSNQPQHF
>TRBJ1-1|TRBV5-1|15|-|once
TGCGCCAGCAGCTGGGGAAGGGGGACGAACACTGAAGCTTTCTTT
CASSWGRGTNTEAFF
>TRBJ2-3|TRBV11-3|14|-|-
TGTGCCAGCAGCTTAGACCCAGCGGTGGATACGCAGTATTTT
CASSLDPAVDTQYF
>TRBJ2-7|TRBV10-2|13|TRBD1|-
TGCGCCAGCAACCGACAGGGAGCCTACGAGCAGTACTTC
CASNRQGAYEQYF
>TRBJ2-7|TRBV6-5|12|-|few
TGTGCCAGCAGGACAGGACCGTCCGAGCAGTACTTC
CASRTGPSEQYF
>TRBJ2-1|TRBV9|17|TRBD2|-
TGTGCCAGCAGCGTAGATGGTAGCGGGGCCCTGTACAATGAGCAGTTCTTC
CASSVDGSGALYNEQFF
>TRBJ2-1|TRBV19|15|TRBD2|once
TGTGCCAGTAGTATAGGGACTAGGACCTACAATGAGCAGTTCTTC
CASSIGTRTYNEQFF
>TRBJ1-2|TRBV5-6|13|-|few
TGTGCCAGCGCTAGGGGACTGAACTATGGCTACACCTTC
CASARGLNYGYTF
>TRBJ1-2|TRBV28|14|TRBD1|-
TGTGCCAGCAGTCCCGGGACAGGGTCCTATGGCTACACCTTC
CASSPGTGSYGYTF
>TRBJ1-4|TRBV6-1|14|TRBD1|-
TGTGCCAGCAAAGGACAGGCAACTAATGAAAAACTGTTTTTT
CASKGQATNEKLFF
>TRBJ2-1|TRBV18|14|TRBD1|-
TGTGCCAGCTCAGGGCAGGGGGCCTCGGGTGAGCAGTTCTTC
CASSGQGASGEQFF
>TRBJ2-2|TRBV7-9|12|-|once
TGTGCCAGCAGCCCGTCCACAGGGGAGCTGTTTTTT
CASSPSTGELFF
>TRBJ2-3|TRBV5-4|15|-|-
TGTGCCAGCAGCTTGGCCGCGACTAGCACAGATACGCAGTATTTT
CASSLAATSTDTQYF
>TRBJ2-7|TRBV18|13|-|medium-sized
TGTGCCAGCTCACGGGGCCTGGAAGGCGAGCAGTACTTC
CASSRGLEGEQYF
>TRBJ1-3|TRBV6-5|13|-|-
TGTGCCAGCAGTTACTCGACTCCCGGCACCATATATTTT
CASSYSTPGTIYF
>TRBJ2-3|TRBV4-1|18|TRBD2|few
TGCGCCAGCAGCCAACAACTCCTAGCGGGGGGGTATCCAGATACGCAGTATTTT
CASSQQLLAGGYPDTQYF
>TRBJ1-1|TRBV19|15|TRBD1|few
TGTGCCAGTACCCAAGGACAGGCCCCGAACACTGAAGCTTTCTTT
CASTQGQAPNTEAFF